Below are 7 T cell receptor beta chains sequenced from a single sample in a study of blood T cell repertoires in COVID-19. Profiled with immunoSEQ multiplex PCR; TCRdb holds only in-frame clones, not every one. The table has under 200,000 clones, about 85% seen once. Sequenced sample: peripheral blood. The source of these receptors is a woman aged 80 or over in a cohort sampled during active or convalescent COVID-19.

The CDR3 DNA reads TGTGCCATCAGTGAGTCCGGGAGGTCAAGGACTATGGGCAGCTACAATGAGCAGTTCTTC. Its translation is CAISESGRSRTMGSYNEQFF. The rearrangement links TRBV10-3 to TRBJ2-1; 7 nucleotides agree with TRBD2. The CDR3 length is 20 residues. Germline CDR1 is ENHRY and CDR2 is SYGVKD. V was pared by 0 bases and J by 3 bases, with 17 bases of the junction left unmatched.

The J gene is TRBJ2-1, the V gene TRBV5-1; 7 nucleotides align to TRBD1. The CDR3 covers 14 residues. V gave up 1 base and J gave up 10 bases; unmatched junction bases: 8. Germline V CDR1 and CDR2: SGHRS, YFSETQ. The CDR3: CASSLQTGTYEQFF. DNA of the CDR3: TGCGCCAGCAGCTTGCAGACAGGGACGTACGAGCAGTTCTTC.

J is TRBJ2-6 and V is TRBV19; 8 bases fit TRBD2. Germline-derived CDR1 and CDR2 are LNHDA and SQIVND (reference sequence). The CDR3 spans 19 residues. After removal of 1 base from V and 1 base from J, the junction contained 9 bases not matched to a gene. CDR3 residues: CASSIVASGSRSGANVLTF. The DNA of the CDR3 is TGTGCCAGTAGTATAGTCGCTAGCGGGTCCCGTTCTGGGGCCAACGTCCTGACTTTC.

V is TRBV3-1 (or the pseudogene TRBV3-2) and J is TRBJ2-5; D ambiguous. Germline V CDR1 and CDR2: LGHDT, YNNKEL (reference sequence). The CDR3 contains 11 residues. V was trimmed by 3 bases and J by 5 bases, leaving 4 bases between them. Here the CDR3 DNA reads TGTGCCAGCAGCCATTATGAGACCCAGTACTTC. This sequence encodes CASSHYETQYF.

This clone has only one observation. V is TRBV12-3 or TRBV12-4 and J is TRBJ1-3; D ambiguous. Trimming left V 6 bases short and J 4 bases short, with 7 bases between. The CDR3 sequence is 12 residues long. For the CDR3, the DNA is TGTGCCAGCAGCCCGTTAGGAAACACCATATATTTT. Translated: CASSPLGNTIYF.

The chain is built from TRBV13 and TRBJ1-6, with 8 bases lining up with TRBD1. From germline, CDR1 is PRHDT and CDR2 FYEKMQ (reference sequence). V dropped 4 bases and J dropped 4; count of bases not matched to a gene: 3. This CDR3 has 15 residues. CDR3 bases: TGTGCCAGCAGCTGGGGACAGGAATATAATTCACCCCTCCACTTT. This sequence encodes CASSWGQEYNSPLHF.

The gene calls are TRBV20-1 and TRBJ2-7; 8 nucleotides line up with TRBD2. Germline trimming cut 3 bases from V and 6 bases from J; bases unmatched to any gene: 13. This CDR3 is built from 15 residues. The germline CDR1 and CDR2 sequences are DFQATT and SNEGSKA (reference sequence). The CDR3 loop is CSASPPGLERGEQYF. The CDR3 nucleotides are TGCAGTGCTAGTCCCCCGGGACTAGAACGTGGCGAGCAGTACTTC.